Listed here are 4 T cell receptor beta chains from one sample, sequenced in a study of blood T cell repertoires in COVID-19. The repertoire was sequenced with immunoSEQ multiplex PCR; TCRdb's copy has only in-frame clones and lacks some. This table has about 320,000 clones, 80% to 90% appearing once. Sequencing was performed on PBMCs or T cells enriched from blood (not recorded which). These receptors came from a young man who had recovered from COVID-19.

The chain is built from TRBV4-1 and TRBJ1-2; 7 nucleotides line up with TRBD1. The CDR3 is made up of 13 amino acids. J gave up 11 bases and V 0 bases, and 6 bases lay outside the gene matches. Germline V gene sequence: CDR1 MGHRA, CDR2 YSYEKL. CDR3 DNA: TGCGCCAGCAGCCAAGAACAGGGGAGTGGGTACACCTTC. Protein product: CASSQEQGSGYTF.

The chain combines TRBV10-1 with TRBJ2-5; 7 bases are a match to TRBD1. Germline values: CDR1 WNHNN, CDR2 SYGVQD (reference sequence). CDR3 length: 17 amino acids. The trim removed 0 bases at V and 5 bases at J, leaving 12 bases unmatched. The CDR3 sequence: CASSESSFRGPGETQYF. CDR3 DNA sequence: TGCGCCAGCAGTGAGTCCTCCTTTAGGGGGCCCGGGGAGACCCAGTACTTC.

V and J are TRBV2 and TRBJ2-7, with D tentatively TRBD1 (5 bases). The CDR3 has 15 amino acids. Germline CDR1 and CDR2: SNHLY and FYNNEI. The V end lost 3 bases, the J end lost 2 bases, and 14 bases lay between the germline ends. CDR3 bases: TGTGCCAGCAGTGAGTCGGTGCAGGGTACCTACGAGCAGTACTTC. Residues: CASSESVQGTYEQYF. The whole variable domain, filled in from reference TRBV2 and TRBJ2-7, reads EPEVTQTPSHQVTQMGQEVILRCVPISNHLYFYWYRQILGQKVEFLVSFYNNEISEKSEIFDDQFSVERPDGSNFTLKIRSTKLEDSAMYFCASSESVQGTYEQYFGPGTRLTVT.

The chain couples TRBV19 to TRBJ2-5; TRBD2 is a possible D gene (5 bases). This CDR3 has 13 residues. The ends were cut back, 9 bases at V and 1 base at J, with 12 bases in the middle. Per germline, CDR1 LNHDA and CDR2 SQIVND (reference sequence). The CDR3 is CARRAWLQETQYF. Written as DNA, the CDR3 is TGTGCCAGGAGGGCGTGGCTCCAAGAGACCCAGTACTTC. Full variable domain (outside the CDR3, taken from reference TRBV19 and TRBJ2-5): DGGITQSPKYLFRKEGQNVTLSCEQNLNHDAMYWYRQDPGQGLRLIYYSQIVNDFQKGDIAEGYSVSREKKESFPLTVTSAQKNPTAFYLCARRAWLQETQYFGPGTRLLVL.